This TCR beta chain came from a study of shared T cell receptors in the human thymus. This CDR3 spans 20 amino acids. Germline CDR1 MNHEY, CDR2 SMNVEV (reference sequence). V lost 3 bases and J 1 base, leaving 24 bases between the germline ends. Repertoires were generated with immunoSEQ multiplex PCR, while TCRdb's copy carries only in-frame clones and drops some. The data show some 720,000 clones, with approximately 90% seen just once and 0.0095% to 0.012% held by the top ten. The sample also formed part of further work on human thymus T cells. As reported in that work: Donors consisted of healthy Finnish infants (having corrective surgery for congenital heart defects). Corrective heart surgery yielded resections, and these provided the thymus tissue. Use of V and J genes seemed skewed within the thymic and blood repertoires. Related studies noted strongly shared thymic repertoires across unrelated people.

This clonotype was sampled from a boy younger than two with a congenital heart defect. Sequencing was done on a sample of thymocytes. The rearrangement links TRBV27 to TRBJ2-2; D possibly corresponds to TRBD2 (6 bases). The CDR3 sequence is CASSFHFGTPEPQNTGELFF. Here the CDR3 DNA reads TGTGCCAGCAGTTTCCATTTCGGGACTCCCGAACCTCAGAACACCGGGGAGCTGTTTTTT.